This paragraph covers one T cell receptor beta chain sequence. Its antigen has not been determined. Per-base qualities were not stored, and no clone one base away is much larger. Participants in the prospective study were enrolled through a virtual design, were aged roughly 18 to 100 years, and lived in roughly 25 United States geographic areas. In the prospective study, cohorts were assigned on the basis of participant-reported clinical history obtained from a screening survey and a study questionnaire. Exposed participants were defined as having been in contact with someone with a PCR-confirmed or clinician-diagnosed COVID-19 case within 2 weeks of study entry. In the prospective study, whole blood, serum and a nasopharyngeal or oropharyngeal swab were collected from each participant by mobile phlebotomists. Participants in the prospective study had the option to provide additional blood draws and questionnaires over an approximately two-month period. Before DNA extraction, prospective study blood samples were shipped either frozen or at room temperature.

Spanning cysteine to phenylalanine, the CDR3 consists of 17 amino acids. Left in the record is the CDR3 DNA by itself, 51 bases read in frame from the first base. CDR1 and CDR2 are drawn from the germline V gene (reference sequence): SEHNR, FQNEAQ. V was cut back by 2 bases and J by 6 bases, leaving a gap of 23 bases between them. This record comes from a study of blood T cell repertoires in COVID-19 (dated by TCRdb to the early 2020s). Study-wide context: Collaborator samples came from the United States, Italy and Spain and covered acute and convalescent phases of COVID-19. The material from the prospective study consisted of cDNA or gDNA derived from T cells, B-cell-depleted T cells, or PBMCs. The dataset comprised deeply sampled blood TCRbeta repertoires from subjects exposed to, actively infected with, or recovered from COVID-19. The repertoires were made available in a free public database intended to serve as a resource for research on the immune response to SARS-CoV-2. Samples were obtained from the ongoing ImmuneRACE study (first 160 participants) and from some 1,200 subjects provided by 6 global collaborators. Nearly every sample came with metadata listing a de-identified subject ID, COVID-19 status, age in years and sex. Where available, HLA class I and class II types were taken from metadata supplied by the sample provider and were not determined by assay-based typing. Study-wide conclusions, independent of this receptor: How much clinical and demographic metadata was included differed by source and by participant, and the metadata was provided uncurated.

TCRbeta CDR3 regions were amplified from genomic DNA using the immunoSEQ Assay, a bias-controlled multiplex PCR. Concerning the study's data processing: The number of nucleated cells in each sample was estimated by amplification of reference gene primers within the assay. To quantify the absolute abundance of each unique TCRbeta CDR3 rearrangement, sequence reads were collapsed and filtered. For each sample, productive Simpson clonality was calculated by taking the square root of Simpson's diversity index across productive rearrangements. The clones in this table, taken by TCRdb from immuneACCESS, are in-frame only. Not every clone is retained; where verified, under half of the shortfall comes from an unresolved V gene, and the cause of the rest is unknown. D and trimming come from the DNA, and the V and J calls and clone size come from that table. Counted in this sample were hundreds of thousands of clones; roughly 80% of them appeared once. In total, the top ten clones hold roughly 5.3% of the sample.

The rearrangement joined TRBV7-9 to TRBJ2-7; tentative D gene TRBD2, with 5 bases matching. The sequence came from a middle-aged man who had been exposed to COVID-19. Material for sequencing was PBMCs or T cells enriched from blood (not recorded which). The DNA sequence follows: TGTGCCAGCAGCTTACCCCGGGATCACAAAGTCGGGTCCGAGCAGTACTTC. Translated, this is CASSLPRDHKVGSEQYF.